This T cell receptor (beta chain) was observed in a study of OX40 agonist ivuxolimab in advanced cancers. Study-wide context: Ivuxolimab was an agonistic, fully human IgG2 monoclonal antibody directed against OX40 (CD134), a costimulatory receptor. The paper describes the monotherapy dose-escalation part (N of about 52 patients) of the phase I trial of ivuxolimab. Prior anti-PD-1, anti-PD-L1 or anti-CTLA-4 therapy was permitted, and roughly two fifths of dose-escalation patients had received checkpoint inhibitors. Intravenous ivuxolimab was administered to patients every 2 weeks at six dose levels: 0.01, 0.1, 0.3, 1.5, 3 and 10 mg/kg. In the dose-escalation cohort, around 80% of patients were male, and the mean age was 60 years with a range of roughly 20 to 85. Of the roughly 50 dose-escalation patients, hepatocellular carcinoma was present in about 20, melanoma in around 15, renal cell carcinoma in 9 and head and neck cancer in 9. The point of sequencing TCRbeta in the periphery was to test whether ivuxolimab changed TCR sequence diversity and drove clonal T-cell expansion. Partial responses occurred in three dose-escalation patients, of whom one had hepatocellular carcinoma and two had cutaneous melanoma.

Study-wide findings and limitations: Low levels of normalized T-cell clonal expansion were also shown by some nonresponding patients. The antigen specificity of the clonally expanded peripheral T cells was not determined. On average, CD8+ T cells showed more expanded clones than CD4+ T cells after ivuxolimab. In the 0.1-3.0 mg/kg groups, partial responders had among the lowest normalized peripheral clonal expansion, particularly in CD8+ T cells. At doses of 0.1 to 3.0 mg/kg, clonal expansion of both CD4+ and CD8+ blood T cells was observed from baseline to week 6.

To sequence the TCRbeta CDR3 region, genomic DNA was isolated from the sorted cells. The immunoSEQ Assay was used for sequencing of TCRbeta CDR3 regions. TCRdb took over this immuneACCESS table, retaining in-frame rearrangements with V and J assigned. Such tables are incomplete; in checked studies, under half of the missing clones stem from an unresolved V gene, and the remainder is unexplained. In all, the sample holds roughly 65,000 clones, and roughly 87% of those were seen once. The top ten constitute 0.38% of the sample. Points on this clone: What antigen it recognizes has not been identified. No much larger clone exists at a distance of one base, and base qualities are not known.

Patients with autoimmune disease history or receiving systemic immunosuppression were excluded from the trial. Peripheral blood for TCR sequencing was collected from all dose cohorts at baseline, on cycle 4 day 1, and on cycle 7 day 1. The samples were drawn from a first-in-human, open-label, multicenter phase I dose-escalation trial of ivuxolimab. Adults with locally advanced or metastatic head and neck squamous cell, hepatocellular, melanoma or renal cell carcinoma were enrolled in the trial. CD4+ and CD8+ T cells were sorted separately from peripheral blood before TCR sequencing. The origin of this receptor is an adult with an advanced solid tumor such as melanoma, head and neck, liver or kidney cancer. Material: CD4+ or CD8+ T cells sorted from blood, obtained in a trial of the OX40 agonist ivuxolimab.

The DNA sequence is given as TGTGCCAGCAGCGGTGAGGGGACGAACTATGGCTACACCTTC. The translation is CASSGEGTNYGYTF. The rearrangement combines TRBV5-4 with TRBJ1-2; D gene: possibly TRBD1, on 5 matching bases. Taken from the germline V gene (reference sequence), the CDR1 and CDR2 loops are SGHNT and YYREEE. V and J lose 4 bases and 2 bases, and a span of 12 bases separates them. The CDR3 starts with the cysteine, ends with the phenylalanine, and has 14 residues. The CDR3 DNA has 42 bases and is translated from base 1.